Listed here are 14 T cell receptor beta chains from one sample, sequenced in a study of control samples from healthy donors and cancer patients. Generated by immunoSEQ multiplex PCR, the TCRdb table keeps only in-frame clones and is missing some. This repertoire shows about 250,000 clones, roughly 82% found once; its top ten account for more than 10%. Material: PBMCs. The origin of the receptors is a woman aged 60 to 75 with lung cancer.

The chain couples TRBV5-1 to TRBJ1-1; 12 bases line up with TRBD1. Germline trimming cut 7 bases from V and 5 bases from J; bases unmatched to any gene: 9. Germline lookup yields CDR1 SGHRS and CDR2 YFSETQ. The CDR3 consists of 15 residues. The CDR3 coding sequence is TGCGCCAGCGATCCGGGACAGGGGGCGTTGACTGAAGCTTTCTTT. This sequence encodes CASDPGQGALTEAFF.

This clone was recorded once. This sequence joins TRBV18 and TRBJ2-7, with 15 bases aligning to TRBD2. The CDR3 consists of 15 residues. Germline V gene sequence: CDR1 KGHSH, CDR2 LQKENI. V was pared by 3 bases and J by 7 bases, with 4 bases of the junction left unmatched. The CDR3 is CASSPGLAGGTEQYF. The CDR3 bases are TGTGCCAGCTCACCGGGACTAGCGGGGGGTACGGAGCAGTACTTC.

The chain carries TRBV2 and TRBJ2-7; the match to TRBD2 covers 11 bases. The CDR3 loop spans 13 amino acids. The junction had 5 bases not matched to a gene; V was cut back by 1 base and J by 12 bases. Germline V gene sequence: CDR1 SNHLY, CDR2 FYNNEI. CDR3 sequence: CASSEVLAGERYF. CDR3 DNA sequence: TGTGCCAGCAGTGAAGTACTAGCGGGAGAACGGTACTTC.

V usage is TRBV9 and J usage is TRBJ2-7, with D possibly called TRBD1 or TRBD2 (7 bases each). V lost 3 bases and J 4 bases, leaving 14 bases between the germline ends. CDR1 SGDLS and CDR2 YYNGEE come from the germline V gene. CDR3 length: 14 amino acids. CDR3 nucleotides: TGTGCCAGCAGCGGAGGGCAGGGGGGGTACGAGCAGTACTTC. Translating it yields CASSGGQGGYEQYF. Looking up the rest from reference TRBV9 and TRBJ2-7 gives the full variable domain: DSGVTQTPKHLITATGQRVTLRCSPRSGDLSVYWYQQSLDQGLQFLIQYYNGEERAKGNILERFSAQQFPDLHSELNLSSLELGDSALYFCASSGGQGGYEQYFGPGTRLTVT.

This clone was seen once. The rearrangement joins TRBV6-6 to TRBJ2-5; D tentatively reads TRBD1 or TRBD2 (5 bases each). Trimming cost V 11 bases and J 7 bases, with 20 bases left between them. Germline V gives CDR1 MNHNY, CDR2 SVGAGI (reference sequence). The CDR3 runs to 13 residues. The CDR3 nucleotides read TGTGCCGGGAGTAGTGGGGCCGAGGGGACCCAGTACTTC. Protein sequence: CAGSSGAEGTQYF.

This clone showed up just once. CDR3 amino acids: CASSLPQLSGANVLTF. The CDR3 nucleotides are TGCGCCAGCAGCTTGCCTCAGCTCTCTGGGGCCAACGTCCTGACTTTC. This chain uses TRBV5-1 with TRBJ2-6, with D hard to call. This CDR3 has 16 residues. With 1 base removed from V and 0 bases from J, the gap between germline ends came to 8 bases. Germline V lookup: CDR1 SGHRS, CDR2 YFSETQ.

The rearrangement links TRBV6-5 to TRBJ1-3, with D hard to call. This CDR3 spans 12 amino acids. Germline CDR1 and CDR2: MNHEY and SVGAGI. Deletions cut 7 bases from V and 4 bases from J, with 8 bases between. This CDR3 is CASTLGGNTIYF. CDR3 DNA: TGTGCCAGCACCCTTGGGGGAAACACCATATATTTT.

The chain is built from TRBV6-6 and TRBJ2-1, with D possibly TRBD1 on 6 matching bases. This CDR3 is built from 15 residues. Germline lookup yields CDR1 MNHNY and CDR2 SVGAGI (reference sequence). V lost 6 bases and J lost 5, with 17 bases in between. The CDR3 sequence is CASRTGQLTHNEQFF. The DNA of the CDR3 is TGTGCCAGCAGGACCGGACAGTTGACCCACAATGAGCAGTTCTTC.

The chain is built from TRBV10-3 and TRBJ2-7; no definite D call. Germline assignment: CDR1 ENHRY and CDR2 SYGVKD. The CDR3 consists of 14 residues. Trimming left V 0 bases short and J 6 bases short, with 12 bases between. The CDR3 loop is CAISESGSVSEQYF. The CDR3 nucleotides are TGTGCCATCAGTGAGTCGGGTTCCGTAAGCGAGCAGTACTTC.

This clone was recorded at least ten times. CDR3 DNA sequence: TGTGCCCGCGCCGGGACAGGGGGATACGAGCAGTACTTC. It translates to CARAGTGGYEQYF. V is TRBV27 and J is TRBJ2-7; 11 nucleotides match TRBD1. Germline loops: CDR1 MNHEY, CDR2 SMNVEV (reference sequence). J lost 4 bases, V lost 11 bases, and 7 bases had no gene match. This CDR3 comprises 13 residues.

CDR3 DNA: TGCGCCAGCAAACTCGGACCAACTAATGAAAAACTGTTTTTT. Translated, it gives CASKLGPTNEKLFF. The chain recombines TRBV5-1 with TRBJ1-4; no clear D gene. With 6 bases removed from V and 0 bases from J, the gap between germline ends came to 9 bases. The CDR3 loop spans 14 amino acids. Germline V CDR1 and CDR2: SGHRS, YFSETQ.

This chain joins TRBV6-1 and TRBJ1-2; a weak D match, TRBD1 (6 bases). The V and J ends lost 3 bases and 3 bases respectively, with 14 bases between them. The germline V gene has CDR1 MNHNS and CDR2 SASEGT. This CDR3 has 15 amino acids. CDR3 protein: CASSDGTGFDYGYTF. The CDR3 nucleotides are TGTGCCAGCAGTGACGGAACAGGGTTCGACTATGGCTACACCTTC.

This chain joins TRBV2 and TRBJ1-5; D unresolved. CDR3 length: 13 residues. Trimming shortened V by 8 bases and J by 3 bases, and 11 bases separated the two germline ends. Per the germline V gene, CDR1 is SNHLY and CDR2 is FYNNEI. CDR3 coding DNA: TGTGCCAGCCAGGCAGATAACAATCAGCCCCAGCATTTT. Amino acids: CASQADNNQPQHF.

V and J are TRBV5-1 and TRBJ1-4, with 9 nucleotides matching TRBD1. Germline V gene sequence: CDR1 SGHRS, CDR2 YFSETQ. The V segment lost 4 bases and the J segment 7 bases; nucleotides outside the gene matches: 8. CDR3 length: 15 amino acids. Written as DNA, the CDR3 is TGCGCCAGCAGCCCCTCCGGGACAGGGTTTGAAAAACTGTTTTTT. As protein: CASSPSGTGFEKLFF.